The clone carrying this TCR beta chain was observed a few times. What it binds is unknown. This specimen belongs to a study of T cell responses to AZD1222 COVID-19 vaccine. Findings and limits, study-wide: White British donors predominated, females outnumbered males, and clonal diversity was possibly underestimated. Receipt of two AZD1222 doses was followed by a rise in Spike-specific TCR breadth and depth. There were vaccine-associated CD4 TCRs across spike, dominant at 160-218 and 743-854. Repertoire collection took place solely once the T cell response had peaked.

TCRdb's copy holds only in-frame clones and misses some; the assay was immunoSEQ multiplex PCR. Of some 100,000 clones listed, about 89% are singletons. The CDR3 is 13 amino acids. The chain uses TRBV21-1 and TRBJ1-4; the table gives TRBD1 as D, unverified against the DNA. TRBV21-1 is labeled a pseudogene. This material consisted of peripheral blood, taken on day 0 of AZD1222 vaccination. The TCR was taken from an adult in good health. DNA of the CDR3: TGTGCCAGCAGCAATGGACAGAGTGAAAAACTGTTTTTT. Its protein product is CASSNGQSEKLFF.